The clone carrying this TCR beta chain has a count of ten or more. The antigen is unknown. V lost 4 bases and J 4 bases, leaving 13 bases between the germline ends. The CDR3 totals 14 residues. Each CDR3 protein is one row after TCRdb ran MiXCR on the 5' RACE reads. The sample records approximately 300,000 distinct CDR3 sequences, about 11% being singletons. The data derive from a study of T cells after yellow fever vaccination. Findings and limits, study-wide: Contaminants from the bulk population, in the form of abundant clonotypes, could be found in FACS-sorted repertoires. The secondary response was weaker but peaked faster, day 5 versus 15. At 96% for CD4 and almost 90% for CD8, most primary-vaccination clones showed up again after the booster.

The receptor was isolated from a man aged 18-30 years who received the YFV17D yellow fever vaccine. The rearrangement joins TRBV12-3 or TRBV12-4 to TRBJ1-1; D uncertain. The specimen was CD4+ T cells sorted from PBMCs, collected 45 days after the yellow fever booster vaccination. The CDR3 DNA is TGTGCCAGCAGTTCCTTCGAGGCGGGCACTGAAGCTTTCTTT. Translating it yields CASSSFEAGTEAFF.